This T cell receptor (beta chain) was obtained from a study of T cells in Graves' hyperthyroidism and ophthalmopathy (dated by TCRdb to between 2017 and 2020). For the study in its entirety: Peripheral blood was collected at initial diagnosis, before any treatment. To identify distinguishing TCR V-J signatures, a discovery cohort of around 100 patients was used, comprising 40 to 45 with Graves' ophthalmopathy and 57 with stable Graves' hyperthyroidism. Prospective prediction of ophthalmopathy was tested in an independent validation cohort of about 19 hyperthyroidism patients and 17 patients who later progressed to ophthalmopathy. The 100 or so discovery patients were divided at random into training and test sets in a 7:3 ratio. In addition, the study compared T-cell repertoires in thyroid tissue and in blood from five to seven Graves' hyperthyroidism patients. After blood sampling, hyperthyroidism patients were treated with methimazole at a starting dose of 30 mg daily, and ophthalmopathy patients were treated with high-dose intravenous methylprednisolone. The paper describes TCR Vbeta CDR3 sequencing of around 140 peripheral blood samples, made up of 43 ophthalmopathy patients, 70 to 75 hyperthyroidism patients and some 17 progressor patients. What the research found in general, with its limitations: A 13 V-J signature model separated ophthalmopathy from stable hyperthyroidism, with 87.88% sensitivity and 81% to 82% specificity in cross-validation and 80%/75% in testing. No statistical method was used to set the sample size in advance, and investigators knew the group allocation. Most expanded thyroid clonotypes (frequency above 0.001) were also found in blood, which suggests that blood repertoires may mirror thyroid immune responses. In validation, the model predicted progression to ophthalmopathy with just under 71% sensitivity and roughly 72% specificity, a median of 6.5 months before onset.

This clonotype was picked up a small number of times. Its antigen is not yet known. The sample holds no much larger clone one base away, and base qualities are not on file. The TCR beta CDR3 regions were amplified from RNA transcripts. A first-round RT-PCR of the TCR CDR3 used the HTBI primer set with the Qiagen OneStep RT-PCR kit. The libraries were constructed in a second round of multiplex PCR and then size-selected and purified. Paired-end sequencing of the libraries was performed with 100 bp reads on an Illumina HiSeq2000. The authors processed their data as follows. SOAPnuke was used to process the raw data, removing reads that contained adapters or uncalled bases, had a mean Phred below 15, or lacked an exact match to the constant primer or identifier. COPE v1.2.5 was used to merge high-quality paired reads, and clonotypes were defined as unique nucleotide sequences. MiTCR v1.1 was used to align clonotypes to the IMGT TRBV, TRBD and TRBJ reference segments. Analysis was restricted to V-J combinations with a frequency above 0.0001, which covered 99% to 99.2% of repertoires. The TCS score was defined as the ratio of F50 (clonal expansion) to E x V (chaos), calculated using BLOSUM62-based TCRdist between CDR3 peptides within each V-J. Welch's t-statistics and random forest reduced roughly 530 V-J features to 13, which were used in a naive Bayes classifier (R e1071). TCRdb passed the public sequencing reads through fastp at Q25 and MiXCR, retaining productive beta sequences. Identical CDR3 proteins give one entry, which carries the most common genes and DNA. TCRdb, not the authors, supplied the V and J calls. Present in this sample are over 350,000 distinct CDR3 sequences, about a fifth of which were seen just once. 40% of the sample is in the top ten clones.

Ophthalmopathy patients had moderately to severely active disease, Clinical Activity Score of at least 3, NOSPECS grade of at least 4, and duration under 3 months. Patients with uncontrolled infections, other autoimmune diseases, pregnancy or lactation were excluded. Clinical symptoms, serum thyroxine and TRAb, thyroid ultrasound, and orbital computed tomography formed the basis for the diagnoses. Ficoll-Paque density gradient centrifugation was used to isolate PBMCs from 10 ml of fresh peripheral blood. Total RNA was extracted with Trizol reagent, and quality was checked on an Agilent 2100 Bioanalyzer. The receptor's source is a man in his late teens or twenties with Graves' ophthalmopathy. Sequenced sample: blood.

The sequenced DNA is TGTGCCAGCAGCCCCTTCGGGGGGGCGAACACCGGGGAGCTGTTTTTT. Translated, it gives CASSPFGGANTGELFF. The receptor chain draws on TRBV7-9 and TRBJ2-2; TRBD2 lines up with 8 middle nucleotides. The V end gives up 5 bases and the J end 0 bases, leaving 5 bases in the junction not matched to a gene. Via the germline V gene (reference sequence), CDR1 is SEHNR and CDR2 FQNEAQ. Inclusive of the bounding cysteine and phenylalanine, the CDR3 is 16 residues long. The entry retains the CDR3 DNA only, 48 bases that are in frame from base 1.